Listed below are T cell receptor beta chains from one sample, sequenced in a study of T cells after yellow fever vaccination. TCRdb fed the 5' RACE reads into MiXCR, producing one record per CDR3 protein. In the table there are roughly 250,000 distinct CDR3 sequences, around 13% of which are singletons. Material: CD4+ T cells sorted from PBMCs, obtained 45 days after the yellow fever booster vaccination. The receptors originated from a man aged 25-45 years who received the YFV17D yellow fever vaccine. Both conserved end residues are part of each CDR3. A D gene is named only where the DNA matches it firmly. Some rows have no size entry. The others give once, few or many, or a class for an expanded clone.

D,size,J,V,DNA,CDR3
-,-,TRBJ1-6,TRBV28,TGTGCCAGCAGTAAGGGACGGTGGGGAAGCTCCTATAATTCACCCCTCCACTTT,CASSKGRWGSSYNSPLHF
-,many,TRBJ1-1,TRBV6-1,TGTGCCAGCAGACCCGACAGGAACACTGAAGCTTTCTTT,CASRPDRNTEAFF
TRBD2,many,TRBJ2-2,TRBV7-6,TGTGCCAGCAGCGTCCAGCTAGCGGGAGGTAGTACCGGGGAGCTGTTTTTT,CASSVQLAGGSTGELFF
-,-,TRBJ2-6,TRBV10-2,TGCGCCAGCAGGACAGGAGGGTCTGGGGCCAACGTCCTGACTTTC,CASRTGGSGANVLTF
-,few,TRBJ1-1,TRBV7-2,TGTGCCAGCAGCTTTAGAACGGGGGAGGCAGAAGCTTTCTTT,CASSFRTGEAEAFF
TRBD1,few,TRBJ2-1,TRBV24-1,TGTGCCACCAGTGATCCCGGGACAGGGTCCTACAATGAGCAGTTCTTC,CATSDPGTGSYNEQFF
-,-,TRBJ2-7,TRBV20-1,TGCAGTGCTAGAAGGGCGGACCCAACGGTAATGTCCTACGAGCAGTACTTC,CSARRADPTVMSYEQYF
TRBD1,many,TRBJ2-2,TRBV29-1,TGCAGCGTGAGAGGACAGGTCGCGAACACCGGGGAGCTGTTTTTT,CSVRGQVANTGELFF
-,few,TRBJ2-5,TRBV5-1,TGCGCCAGCAGCTTGGGATCCTCAAAAGAGACCCAGTACTTC,CASSLGSSKETQYF
-,few,TRBJ2-7,TRBV7-9,TGTGCCAGCAGTCGATTCTGGGAAGAGCAGTACTTC,CASSRFWEEQYF
TRBD2,-,TRBJ2-7,TRBV12-3/TRBV12-4,TGTGCCAGCACCTTACTAGCGGGCACCTACGAGCAGTACTTC,CASTLLAGTYEQYF
TRBD1,many,TRBJ2-3,TRBV24-1,TGTGCCACCAGTCATCCCGGGACAGACTTGACAGATACGCAGTATTTT,CATSHPGTDLTDTQYF
-,few,TRBJ2-7,TRBV12-3/TRBV12-4,TGTGCCAGCAGTTTTTCCTTGGGGGTGGGCTCCTACGAGCAGTACTTC,CASSFSLGVGSYEQYF
-,-,TRBJ2-7,TRBV12-3/TRBV12-4,TGTGCCAGCAGTCCCCAACAGGGAGAGTCCTACGAGCAGTACTTC,CASSPQQGESYEQYF
-,few,TRBJ1-1,TRBV7-8,TGTGCCAGCAGCCAATGGGGGGGGGCGCGAACTGAAGCTTTCTTT,CASSQWGGARTEAFF
TRBD2,-,TRBJ2-5,TRBV5-1,TGCGCCAGCAGCTCCCTAGCGGGCGTCCAAGAGACCCAGTACTTC,CASSSLAGVQETQYF
TRBD2,-,TRBJ2-3,TRBV7-9,TGTGCCAGCAGCCTCCGGGGGGGACCCCGAGTCACAGATACGCAGTATTTT,CASSLRGGPRVTDTQYF
-,-,TRBJ2-1,TRBV15,TGTGCCACCAGCAGAGAAGGGGCCCGGAGGGTTGGAGAGCAGTTCTTC,CATSREGARRVGEQFF
-,few,TRBJ2-3,TRBV4-3,TGCGCCAGCAGCCAAGGACTAGATGTTGATACGCAGTATTTT,CASSQGLDVDTQYF
TRBD2,-,TRBJ2-1,TRBV6-2/TRBV6-3,TGTGCCAGCAGCTCAAGCGGGAGGCTATACAATGAGCAGTTCTTC,CASSSSGRLYNEQFF
TRBD1,-,TRBJ2-7,TRBV7-2,TGTGCCAGCAGCTCAACCGGACAGGGGGCGGGTGAGCAGTACTTC,CASSSTGQGAGEQYF
-,few,TRBJ1-1,TRBV20-1,TGCAGTGCAATGAGAGCCTCTGAAGCTTTCTTT,CSAMRASEAFF
-,few,TRBJ2-1,TRBV20-1,TGCAGTGCCGATGTAGCGGAAAAGTTCTCCTACAATGAGCAGTTCTTC,CSADVAEKFSYNEQFF